This T cell receptor beta chain was observed in a study of somatic mutations in cytotoxic T cells in rheumatoid arthritis. Study overall: The flow sorting of some V beta antibody-stained T-cell populations reached nearly 100% purity, and the sorted populations included V beta1+ cells sequenced for TCRB.

Per germline, CDR1 GTSNPN and CDR2 SVGIG (reference sequence). The CDR3 spans 15 residues. Trimming took 1 base from V and 4 from J; bases not matched to a gene: 5. The protocol was immunoSEQ multiplex PCR, while the TCRdb copy is restricted to in-frame clones and leaves out a portion. The table shows around 19,000 clones, with approximately 80% occurring only once. As to this clone: What it recognizes is unknown.

Study observations and caveats: Unknown were the antigen targets of the expanded CD8+ clones. Nobody adjusted the slight TRBV07 underrepresentation in rheumatoid arthritis patients for multiple comparisons. Within the rheumatoid arthritis patients, CD8+ clonality went up as age increased (Spearman r ≈ 0.49). The same was not true of the healthy controls.

This TCR was sampled from an adult with rheumatoid arthritis. The V gene is TRBV30, the J gene TRBJ2-3; 10 bases match TRBD1. The source material was CD8+ T cells sorted from blood. The CDR3 spells CAWSAGQGSADTQYF. CDR3 sequence (DNA): TGTGCCTGGAGTGCGGGACAGGGGAGCGCAGATACGCAGTATTTT.